This TCR beta chain was documented in a study of cytomegalovirus exposure and HLA in healthy donors. Amplification used 60 Vbeta primers and 13 Jbeta primers. Some clones are missing from TCRdb's copy, which holds only in-frame ones; the method was immunoSEQ multiplex PCR. The table lists about 140,000 clones, 55% to 75% of them singletons. CDR1 and CDR2 from the germline V gene are SGHNT and YENEEA. V was trimmed by 0 bases and J by 4 bases, leaving 6 bases between them. The CDR3 loop spans 13 amino acids. At collection, donors were nominally healthy, but unrecorded immune exposures were probable. The receptor's source is a man aged 45 to 65 in good health and CMV-seropositive. Specimen: PBMCs. The chain carries TRBV11-3 and TRBJ1-1, with D unresolved. The CDR3 coding sequence is TGTGCCAGCAGCTTAGATACGGGCACTGAAGCTTTCTTT. Protein: CASSLDTGTEAFF.